A selection of T cell receptor beta chains follows, all from one sample in a study of blood T cell repertoires in COVID-19. Sequenced by immunoSEQ multiplex PCR; TCRdb stores in-frame clones only, minus some. Among under 300,000 clones listed, approximately 84% were seen once. Sequenced material: PBMCs or T cells enriched from blood (not recorded which). These receptor sequences come from a man in his forties who had recovered from COVID-19. Each CDR3 is given with its conserved first and last residue. D genes are given only for firm matches. Size tells how often a clone was seen (once, few, many) or the class of an expanded clone, and some rows leave it out.

TRBD1 | TRBJ1-1 | NA | TRBV19 | TGTGCCAGTAGAAAAATACAGGGGTTGAACACTGAAGCTTTCTTT | CASRKIQGLNTEAFF
TRBD1 | TRBJ1-2 | NA | TRBV6-6 | TGTGCCAGCAGCGTCGTGACAGGGGGCCACTTTTATGGCTACACCTTC | CASSVVTGGHFYGYTF
NA | TRBJ2-3 | NA | TRBV29-1 | TGCAGCGGACGACAGGAGGATACGCAGTATTTT | CSGRQEDTQYF
TRBD2 | TRBJ2-5 | NA | TRBV6-5 | TGTGCCAGCAGTAGGAGCGGGAGGGCCTTCGAGACCCAGTACTTC | CASSRSGRAFETQYF
TRBD1 | TRBJ2-2 | NA | TRBV6-6 | TGTGCCAGCGCCGGGACAGGGGTTGCCGGGGAGCTGTTTTTT | CASAGTGVAGELFF
TRBD2 | TRBJ2-7 | NA | TRBV7-2 | TGTGCCAGCAGCTCCCACTCCGGGACTAGGTCCGAGCAGTACTTC | CASSSHSGTRSEQYF
TRBD1 | TRBJ2-7 | few | TRBV7-2 | TGTGCCAGCAGCTCGCAGACAGGGAGCTACGAGCAGTACTTC | CASSSQTGSYEQYF
TRBD1 | TRBJ2-3 | once | TRBV30 | TGTGCCTGGAGTGTAGGGACAGGCAGCACAGATACGCAGTATTTT | CAWSVGTGSTDTQYF
NA | TRBJ1-5 | NA | TRBV2 | TGTGCCAGCAGTGTTGCCCAGCAGGGGACTCAGCCCCAGCATTTT | CASSVAQQGTQPQHF
TRBD2 | TRBJ2-7 | NA | TRBV24-1 | TGTGCCACCAGTGATCCCGGATCTAGCGGCGAGCAGTACTTC | CATSDPGSSGEQYF
TRBD1 | TRBJ1-3 | NA | TRBV12-3/TRBV12-4 | TGTGCCAGCACCGGACAGGGGATCCACACCATATATTTT | CASTGQGIHTIYF
TRBD1 | TRBJ1-2 | few | TRBV28 | TGTGCCAGCAGTTTATTTGGGGGACAGTCCTCATATGGCTACACCTTC | CASSLFGGQSSYGYTF
TRBD1 | TRBJ1-1 | NA | TRBV5-1 | TGCGCCAGCCGGGACAGGGTGGACACTGAAGCTTTCTTT | CASRDRVDTEAFF
NA | TRBJ2-2 | NA | TRBV6-4 | TGTGCCAGCAGAAACGGTGAAGTCGGGGAGCTGTTTTTT | CASRNGEVGELFF
TRBD1 | TRBJ1-5 | NA | TRBV2 | TGTGCCAGCAGTAGGGACAGGTTGTTCAATCAGCCCCAGCATTTT | CASSRDRLFNQPQHF
NA | TRBJ2-1 | NA | TRBV3-1/TRBV3-2 | TGTGCCAGCAGCCAGACTAGCTACAATGAGCAGTTCTTC | CASSQTSYNEQFF
NA | TRBJ1-1 | NA | TRBV28 | TGTGCCAGCAGTTCCCGCTTGCCGGGTGCGGCTGAAGCTTTCTTT | CASSSRLPGAAEAFF
NA | TRBJ1-1 | NA | TRBV6-2/TRBV6-3 | TGTGCCAGCAGTTACCCGGGGGTGAACACTGAAGCTTTCTTT | CASSYPGVNTEAFF
NA | TRBJ2-2 | NA | TRBV6-7 | TGTGCCACAGGGGACACCGGGGAGCTGTTTTTT | CATGDTGELFF
TRBD1 | TRBJ1-1 | NA | TRBV5-5 | TGTGCCAGCAGATCCGGGACAGGGGAACCTGAAGCTTTCTTT | CASRSGTGEPEAFF
TRBD1 | TRBJ1-3 | NA | TRBV19 | TGTGCCAGTAGTAGAAGACAGGGGACGATTGGAAACACCATATATTTT | CASSRRQGTIGNTIYF
TRBD1 | TRBJ1-2 | NA | TRBV2 | TGTGCCAGCAAAAACAGGGGGCTATACGGCTACACCTTC | CASKNRGLYGYTF
NA | TRBJ1-2 | NA | TRBV5-6 | TGTGCCAGCAGCTTGCCCCGGGGAGACTATGGCTACACCTTC | CASSLPRGDYGYTF
NA | TRBJ1-5 | NA | TRBV9 | TGTGCCAGCAGCTTCTCTGGACAGCCAAATCAGCCCCAGCATTTT | CASSFSGQPNQPQHF
NA | TRBJ1-1 | NA | TRBV18 | TGTGCCAGCTCACCGTGGGCAGCCACTGAAGCTTTCTTT | CASSPWAATEAFF
NA | TRBJ2-7 | NA | TRBV4-1 | TGCGCCAGCAGCCAAGCTCCGACAGCTACCTACGAGCAGTACTTC | CASSQAPTATYEQYF
TRBD2 | TRBJ2-3 | NA | TRBV7-9 | TGTGCCAGCAGCTTTACCGGGCTCCGGGGGGGCACAGATACGCAGTATTTT | CASSFTGLRGGTDTQYF
TRBD1 | TRBJ1-5 | NA | TRBV19 | TGTGCCAGTACTCGACAGGGCTCGAGTCAGCCCCAGCATTTT | CASTRQGSSQPQHF
NA | TRBJ2-1 | NA | TRBV5-1 | TGCGCCAGCAGCCCGACTAGTAACTCCTACAATGAGCAGTTCTTC | CASSPTSNSYNEQFF
NA | TRBJ1-2 | few | TRBV2 | TGTGCCAGCAGCGCAGGGAACTATGGCTACACCTTC | CASSAGNYGYTF
TRBD1 | TRBJ1-2 | NA | TRBV4-3 | TGCGCCAGCTCCCGGCAACAGGGGGCGGTAAACTATGGCTACACCTTC | CASSRQQGAVNYGYTF
TRBD1 | TRBJ1-2 | NA | TRBV5-1 | TGCGCCAGCAGCTTCCAACAGGGGAACTATGGCTACACCTTC | CASSFQQGNYGYTF
TRBD1 | TRBJ2-1 | NA | TRBV12-5 | TGTGCTAGTGGTTTGGTAACCGGGACAGGGGGCACGAATGAGCAGTTCTTC | CASGLVTGTGGTNEQFF
NA | TRBJ1-4 | NA | TRBV5-1 | TGCGCCAGCAGCTTGGGGACAGCAACTAATGAAAAACTGTTTTTT | CASSLGTATNEKLFF
NA | TRBJ1-2 | NA | TRBV19 | TGTGCCAGTAGTATAGACAAGCGTTCTAACTATGGCTACACCTTC | CASSIDKRSNYGYTF
NA | TRBJ2-5 | NA | TRBV14 | TGTGCCAGCAGCCTGGGGGGGCCGCAAGAGACCCAGTACTTC | CASSLGGPQETQYF
TRBD1 | TRBJ2-1 | NA | TRBV7-2 | TGTGCCAGCAGTCTATGGACAGGGCAGGAGCAGTTCTTC | CASSLWTGQEQFF
TRBD1 | TRBJ1-5 | NA | TRBV6-5 | TGTGCCAGCAGAGGGGACAGGGGAAGCAATCAGCCCCAGCATTTT | CASRGDRGSNQPQHF
TRBD1 | TRBJ1-1 | few | TRBV19 | TGTGCCAGTAGACCTACCCCGGGACAGGGAGGGTATGGTACTGAAGCTTTCTTT | CASRPTPGQGGYGTEAFF
TRBD2 | TRBJ2-5 | once | TRBV28 | TGTGCCAGCAGTTCCCCTGAGGCGGGGGGCCACCAAGAGACCCAGTACTTC | CASSSPEAGGHQETQYF
NA | TRBJ2-1 | once | TRBV4-3 | TGCGCCAGCAGCCAAGTCCCCGGGGTCACACACAATGAGCAGTTCTTC | CASSQVPGVTHNEQFF
NA | TRBJ2-3 | NA | TRBV19 | TGTGCCAGTAGTATGCGGAACGGGATCACAGATACGCAGTATTTT | CASSMRNGITDTQYF
NA | TRBJ1-1 | NA | TRBV2 | TGTACCAGCAGTTCTGGGACTCCGAACACTGAAGCTTTCTTT | CTSSSGTPNTEAFF
NA | TRBJ1-1 | NA | TRBV5-4 | TGTGCCAGCAGCTTGCGGGAACGCGCGCGGTGGAGCACTGAAGCTTTCTTT | CASSLRERARWSTEAFF
TRBD2 | TRBJ2-1 | NA | TRBV9 | TGTGCCAGCAGCCCTAGGACTAGCGCCGGTGAGCAGTTCTTC | CASSPRTSAGEQFF
NA | TRBJ2-1 | NA | TRBV10-3 | TGTGCCATCAGTGAGTTATCAGGGCCCTACAATGAGCAGTTCTTC | CAISELSGPYNEQFF
NA | TRBJ2-7 | NA | TRBV28 | TGTGCCAGCAGAATCAACAAGGGGGCGGGGTCCTACGAGCAGTACTTC | CASRINKGAGSYEQYF
NA | TRBJ2-1 | NA | TRBV27 | TGTGCCAGCAGTTCTCTTGGCGCCGGGGACAATGAGCAGTTCTTC | CASSSLGAGDNEQFF
TRBD1 | TRBJ1-1 | NA | TRBV5-5 | TGTGCCAGCAGCTTAGTAAGGGGGCTTACTGAAGCTTTCTTT | CASSLVRGLTEAFF
TRBD1 | TRBJ1-4 | NA | TRBV6-5 | TGTGCCAGCAGCAAACCGGGACAGGGTATTGAAAAACTGTTTTTT | CASSKPGQGIEKLFF
TRBD1 | TRBJ2-1 | NA | TRBV7-3 | TGTGCCAGCAGCCTTACAGGGGATGGGTCCTACAATGAGCAGTTCTTC | CASSLTGDGSYNEQFF
TRBD1 | TRBJ2-7 | NA | TRBV16 | TGTGCCAGCAGCGAGGGACAGAGCTCCTACGAGCAGTACTTC | CASSEGQSSYEQYF
TRBD2 | TRBJ2-2 | NA | TRBV6-2/TRBV6-3 | TGTGCCAGCAGTTCCCTCGGGGGGGGAACATACCTTTCGAACACCGGGGAGCTGTTTTTT | CASSSLGGGTYLSNTGELFF